Reported below is one TCR beta chain. This may stem from a read error, because a much larger clone lies one nucleotide away. The sample belongs to a study of CD8+CD57+ T cells in acquired aplastic anemia. The V gene end was trimmed by 6 bases and the J gene end by 6 bases; junction bases not matched to a gene: 16. This CDR3 is built from 16 residues. The germline CDR1 and CDR2 sequences are MNHNS and SASEGT. Sequencing was done on patients that had shown CD8+CD57+ cell expansion by flow cytometry. Both TCR beta VDJ combination and CDR3 sequence profiling were carried out. Genomic DNA was the template for this profiling. TCRdb recomputed calls from the reads with MiXCR, one row per CDR3 protein. This sample has about 190,000 distinct CDR3 sequences, with approximately 50% found just once.

The chain links TRBV6-1 to TRBJ2-7, with TRBD2 matching 8 bases. The receptor comes from a human donor with aplastic anemia. Sequencing was carried out using sorted CD4+, CD8+, or CD8+CD57+ T cells (not recorded which) from PBMCs. The CDR3 reads CASRMAGTRTTCEQYF. The DNA of the CDR3 is TGTGCCAGCAGGATGGCCGGGACTAGGACAACCTGCGAGCAGTACTTC.